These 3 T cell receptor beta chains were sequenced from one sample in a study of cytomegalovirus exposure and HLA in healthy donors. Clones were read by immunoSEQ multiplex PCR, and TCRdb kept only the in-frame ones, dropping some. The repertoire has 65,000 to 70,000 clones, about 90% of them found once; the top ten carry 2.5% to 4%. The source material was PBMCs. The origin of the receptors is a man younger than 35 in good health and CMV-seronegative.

CDR3 sequence: CASSWTGVGEQYF. CDR3 nucleotides: TGTGCCAGCAGCTGGACAGGGGTTGGCGAGCAGTACTTC. The V call is TRBV11-2, the J call TRBJ2-7; 9 nucleotides line up with TRBD1. CDR3 length equals 13 residues. Unmatched junction bases numbered 4, after V lost 4 bases and J lost 6 bases. Germline assignment: CDR1 SGHAT and CDR2 FQNNGV.

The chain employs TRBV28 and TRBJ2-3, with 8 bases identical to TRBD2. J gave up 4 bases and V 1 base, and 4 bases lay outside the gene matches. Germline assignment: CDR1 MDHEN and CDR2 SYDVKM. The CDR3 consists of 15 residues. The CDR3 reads CASSLLAGSPDTQYF. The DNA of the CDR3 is TGTGCCAGCAGTTTATTAGCGGGAAGTCCAGATACGCAGTATTTT.

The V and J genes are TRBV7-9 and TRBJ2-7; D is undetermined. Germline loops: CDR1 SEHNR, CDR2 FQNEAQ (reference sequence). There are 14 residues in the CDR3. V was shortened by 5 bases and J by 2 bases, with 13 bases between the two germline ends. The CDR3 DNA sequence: TGTGCCAGCAGCCGACCTCAGGAACCCTACGAGCAGTACTTC. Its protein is CASSRPQEPYEQYF.